This T cell receptor (beta chain) was found in a study of vaccination and CD4 T cells after COVID-19. The treatment is: roughly 10-day PBMC culture with coronavirus spike peptide pools or control peptides (ViraFEST assay). Medium was half-exchanged with fresh IL-2 medium on days 3 and 7. Germline lookup yields CDR1 SGHVS and CDR2 FNYEAQ. Between the trimmed V and J ends, which lost 0 bases and 9 bases, there was a span of 13 bases. The CDR3 is made up of 14 amino acids. Scientists ran DNA taken from cultured CD4+ T cells through the Oncomine TCR Beta short-read assay for sequencing. TCRdb ran MiXCR on the PCR reads and lists one entry per CDR3 protein. This sample has about 16,000 distinct CDR3 sequences; just under 55% occur once, and the top ten carry over 7.5%. This clonotype appeared a few times. Its specificity is not known.

Source material: CD4+ T cells from blood, cultured in vitro. The origin of this receptor is a human donor who had recovered from COVID-19. The chain is built from TRBV7-6 and TRBJ2-3, with unresolved D. The CDR3 nucleotides are TGTGCCAGCAGCTTAGCGCAGAGTGGTTCCACGCAGTATTTT. Amino acid sequence: CASSLAQSGSTQYF.